The clone carrying this T cell receptor beta chain has just a few counts. The sample is drawn from a study of T cell repertoires in aging, cancer and after chemotherapy. Amplification of TCR beta used genomic DNA extracted from peripheral blood. Rearranged V-D-J TRB sequences were amplified with a mixed TRB-A/B primer pool. One entry per CDR3 protein, called by TCRdb with MiXCR from the multiplex PCR reads. The table records some 2,000 distinct CDR3 sequences, about 37% of them present only once. The CDR3 sequence is 13 residues long. Trimming left V 4 bases short and J 5 bases short, with 11 bases between. The germline V gene encodes CDR1 SGHTA and CDR2 FQGNSA.

The clonotype was recovered from a human donor with a solid tumor. The specimen sequenced was blood. V and J are TRBV7-2 and TRBJ2-5; TRBD2 might be the D (5 bases). CDR3 sequence: CASSSTTGETQYF. CDR3 in DNA: TGTGCCAGCAGCTCAACCACGGGGGAGACCCAGTACTTC.